The 26 T cell receptor beta chains in this list originate from one sample, sequenced in a study of T-cell memory formation after mild COVID-19. MiXCR was run by TCRdb on the 5' RACE reads, yielding one entry per CDR3 protein. Among hundreds of thousands of distinct CDR3 sequences listed, approximately 19% were seen once. The material sequenced was PBMCs or a T cell subset sorted from them (not recorded which). These receptors were collected from a man aged 18 to 35 who had mild COVID-19 (a few samples of this study predate the infection). Cell type and time point are not known.

V usage is TRBV20-1 and J usage is TRBJ2-2, with D perhaps TRBD1 (7 bases). Germline V gives CDR1 DFQATT, CDR2 SNEGSKA (reference sequence). The CDR3 contains 13 residues. With 5 bases removed from V and 5 bases from J, the gap between germline ends came to 12 bases. The CDR3 DNA reads as TGCAGTGCTGGAGGGGGCAGGACCGGGGAGCTGTTTTTT. Translation: CSAGGGRTGELFF.

This clonotype appeared a few times. The rearrangement uses TRBV12-3 or TRBV12-4 and TRBJ1-5; the D gene is possibly TRBD1 (5 bases). Trimming stripped 5 bases from V and 0 bases from J, with 11 bases between. The CDR3 consists of 15 residues. The CDR3 region has the DNA TGTGCCAGCAGTGCAGGGAGCAGTAGCAATCAGCCCCAGCATTTT. Protein product: CASSAGSSSNQPQHF.

This chain links TRBV7-6 with TRBJ1-1; D unclear. V was clipped by 3 bases and J by 1 base, with 9 bases between them. The CDR3 runs 14 residues. CDR1 is SGHVS and CDR2 is FNYEAQ in the germline V gene. The CDR3 DNA sequence: TGTGCCAGCAGCTTCATATCCGCGAACACTGAAGCTTTCTTT. Residues: CASSFISANTEAFF.

V gene TRBV10-3 combines with J gene TRBJ1-3; a weak D match, TRBD1 (5 bases). With 10 bases removed from V and 6 bases from J, the gap between germline ends came to 16 bases. CDR1 is ENHRY, CDR2 SYGVKD, per germline. CDR3 size: 13 residues. In DNA form, the CDR3 reads TGTGCCAACCGGCCACCGGGGGAAAACACCATATATTTT. Encoded protein: CANRPPGENTIYF.

This sequence joins TRBV28 and TRBJ1-2; 9 nucleotides agree with TRBD1. The CDR3 runs to 15 residues. J lost 8 bases, V lost 4 bases, and 11 bases had no gene match. Germline V CDR1 and CDR2: MDHEN, SYDVKM. The CDR3 region is CASSWGQGTSRGYTF. Here the CDR3 DNA reads TGTGCCAGCAGTTGGGGACAGGGTACATCTAGGGGCTACACCTTC.

This clonotype was detected ten times or more. The J gene is TRBJ1-3, the V gene TRBV6-2 or TRBV6-3, with a tentative D call TRBD1 (6 bases). V dropped 6 bases and J dropped 0 bases, with 24 bases sitting between them. CDR3 size: 19 residues. CDR1 is MNHEY, CDR2 SVGEGT, per germline. The CDR3 nucleotides are TGTGCCAGCAGACCCCTACGACAGGTCCTTCGGATCTCTGGAAACACCATATATTTT. Translated: CASRPLRQVLRISGNTIYF.

The V gene is TRBV4-1, the J gene TRBJ1-2, with no clear D. V shed 1 base and J shed 4 bases, with 13 bases lying between them. The germline V gene encodes CDR1 MGHRA and CDR2 YSYEKL. The CDR3 runs 15 residues. CDR3 nucleotides: TGCGCCAGCAGCCAAGGTTTAGGAACTTCCTATGGCTACACCTTC. Its translation: CASSQGLGTSYGYTF.

CDR3 nucleotide sequence: TGTGCCAGCAGTTACTCTGACACCTCTCTCTACGAGCAGTACTTC. Translating it yields CASSYSDTSLYEQYF. The chain is built from TRBV6-2 or TRBV6-3 and TRBJ2-7; D is unclear. The ends were cut back, 0 bases at V and 3 bases at J, with 12 bases in the middle. The CDR3 consists of 15 residues. CDR1 and CDR2 (germline): MNHEY, SVGEGT.

The chain links TRBV7-2 to TRBJ1-3; maybe TRBD1 (6 bases). The CDR3 has 16 residues. Germline CDR1 is SGHTA and CDR2 is FQGNSA. The V end lost 5 bases, the J end lost 0 bases, and 14 bases lay between the germline ends. The CDR3: CASSGGGQSSGNTIYF. DNA of the CDR3: TGTGCCAGCAGCGGTGGGGGACAAAGCTCTGGAAACACCATATATTTT.

This clonotype has only a few counts. The rearrangement links TRBV9 to TRBJ2-1, with 9 bases that match TRBD2. CDR1 is SGDLS, CDR2 YYNGEE, per germline. This CDR3 comprises 15 residues. V lost 3 bases, J lost 5 bases, and 6 bases stayed unmatched. The CDR3 coding sequence is TGTGCCAGCAGCGCAGGCGGGACTAGCAACAATGAGCAGTTCTTC. Amino acid sequence: CASSAGGTSNNEQFF.

The CDR3 loop reads CSVETGENEKLFF. CDR3 nucleotides: TGCAGCGTGGAGACAGGGGAAAATGAAAAACTGTTTTTT. The J gene is TRBJ1-4, the V gene TRBV29-1; TRBD1 aligns across 8 bases. The CDR3 consists of 13 residues. J was trimmed by 5 bases and V by 6 bases; bases with no gene match: 5. Germline V lookup: CDR1 SQVTM, CDR2 ANQGSEA.

This clonotype has just a few counts. V usage is TRBV7-3 and J usage is TRBJ2-1, with 7 bases lining up with TRBD1. Germline V lookup: CDR1 SGHTA, CDR2 FQGTGA. The length of the CDR3 is 12 residues. Unmatched junction bases numbered 3, after V lost 4 bases and J lost 9 bases. This chain's CDR3 is CASSSTGFEQFF. CDR3 nucleotides: TGTGCCAGCAGCTCGACAGGGTTTGAGCAGTTCTTC.

This clonotype was picked up a small number of times. This chain connects TRBV27 to TRBJ2-3, with 9 bases identical to TRBD2. Trimming removed 6 bases from V and 2 bases from J; junction bases left unmatched: 6. This CDR3 is built from 15 residues. Germline CDR1 is MNHEY and CDR2 is SMNVEV (reference sequence). The chain's CDR3 is CASRAGGFATDTQYF. Written as DNA, the CDR3 is TGTGCCAGCAGGGCGGGGGGGTTCGCCACAGATACGCAGTATTTT.

This clonotype was counted between two and nine times. The V call is TRBV6-6, the J call TRBJ1-5, with 8 positions matching TRBD1. The CDR3 has 16 residues. CDR1 and CDR2 (germline): MNHNY, SVGAGI (reference sequence). J lost 7 bases, V lost 3 bases, and 11 bases had no gene match. The CDR3 DNA reads as TGTGCCAGCAGTTATCGGGACAGGCGGGTTGGACAGCCCCAGCATTTT. This codes for CASSYRDRRVGQPQHF.

CDR3 protein: CASSGYSNTATNEKLFF. CDR3 sequence (DNA): TGCGCCAGCAGCGGCTACAGCAATACCGCAACTAATGAAAAACTGTTTTTT. The chain employs TRBV5-1 and TRBJ1-4; D gene unclear. Germline assignment: CDR1 SGHRS and CDR2 YFSETQ. This CDR3 has 17 residues. The ends were cut back, 4 bases at V and 0 bases at J, with 16 bases in the middle.

This clonotype has only a few counts. This sequence joins TRBV7-2 and TRBJ1-5, with TRBD1 as a possible D gene (5 bases). Germline V gene data show CDR1 as SGHTA and CDR2 as FQGNSA. The CDR3 runs 13 residues. The CDR3 sequence: CATGREINQPQHF. The CDR3 DNA is TGTGCAACGGGACGGGAAATCAATCAGCCCCAGCATTTT. The full variable domain, with the rest looked up from reference TRBV7-2 and TRBJ1-5, is GAGVSQSPSNKVTEKGKDVELRCDPISGHTALYWYRQSLGQGLEFLIYFQGNSAPDKSGLPSDRFSAERTGGSVSTLTIQRTQQEDSAVYLCATGREINQPQHFGDGTRLSIL.

In this sample, this clonotype turned up a few times. The chain couples TRBV7-9 to TRBJ2-3; 13 positions agree with TRBD2. V was pared by 5 bases and J by 7 bases, with 3 bases of the junction left unmatched. CDR1 is SEHNR, CDR2 FQNEAQ, per germline (reference sequence). This CDR3 has 14 amino acids. This CDR3 reads CASSQGLAGHTQYF. For the CDR3, the DNA is TGTGCCAGCAGCCAGGGACTAGCGGGGCATACGCAGTATTTT. Full variable domain (remainder filled in from reference TRBV7-9 and TRBJ2-3): DTGVSQNPRHKITKRGQNVTFRCDPISEHNRLYWYRQTLGQGPEFLTYFQNEAQLEKSRLLSDRFSAERPKGSFSTLEIQRTEQGDSAMYLCASSQGLAGHTQYFGPGTRLTVL.

This clonotype turned up a few times. The genes are TRBV7-2 and TRBJ2-3; 8 positions agree with TRBD2. The CDR3 loop spans 15 amino acids. V lost 2 bases to trimming and J lost 5 bases; unmatched junction nucleotides: 6. Germline assignment: CDR1 SGHTA and CDR2 FQGNSA. For the CDR3, the DNA is TGTGCCAGCAGCTTAATGCGAGCGGGGGAAGATACGCAGTATTTT. Amino acids: CASSLMRAGEDTQYF.

This clonotype was observed a few times. V usage is TRBV7-2 and J usage is TRBJ2-5, with TRBD1 as a possible D gene (5 bases). The CDR3 sequence is 17 residues long. Germline V gives CDR1 SGHTA, CDR2 FQGNSA. V was pared by 2 bases and J by 3 bases, with 19 bases between. CDR3 in amino acids: CASSLPPGWTKKETQYF. The CDR3 DNA reads as TGTGCCAGCAGCTTACCCCCCGGGTGGACAAAAAAAGAGACCCAGTACTTC.

This clonotype appeared a few times. The J gene is TRBJ2-5, the V gene TRBV21-1; TRBD1 reflects the table's D call only, with no check against the DNA. TRBV21-1 is described as a pseudogene. CDR3 size: 14 residues. The CDR3 sequence is CAGPKGGIQETQYF. The CDR3 region has the DNA TGTGCCGGTCCCAAAGGGGGTATCCAAGAGACCCAGTACTTC.

This clonotype is a singleton in its sample. A read error may produce the germline difference seen at one junction end. The genes are TRBV12-3 or TRBV12-4 and TRBJ2-3, with D possibly TRBD1 on 6 matching bases. The length of the CDR3 is 13 residues. CDR3: CARSITGRDTQYF. Here the CDR3 DNA reads TGTGCCCGCAGCATAACAGGGCGGGATACGCAGTATTTT.

The V gene is TRBV14, the J gene TRBJ1-6; D uncertain. The V end was cut by 1 base, the J end by 9 bases, with 10 bases between. The CDR3 sequence is 14 residues long. The germline V gene encodes CDR1 SGHDN and CDR2 FVKESK. CDR3 sequence reads: CASSQAPAFSPLHF. The CDR3 DNA reads as TGTGCCAGCAGCCAAGCTCCGGCTTTTTCACCCCTCCACTTT.

The V call is TRBV7-8, the J call TRBJ1-4; D remains ambiguous. Trimming took 6 bases from V and 1 from J, leaving 15 bases between them. There are 16 residues in the CDR3. Germline V gene sequence: CDR1 SGHVS, CDR2 FQNEAQ. In nucleotides, the CDR3 is TGTGCCAGCAGTTCCTATACAGCGGAAACTAATGAAAAACTGTTTTTT. Amino acid sequence: CASSSYTAETNEKLFF.

This chain uses TRBV20-1 with TRBJ1-1, with D tentatively TRBD1 (6 bases). Trimming left V 2 bases short and J 1 base short, with 11 bases between. Germline CDR1 is DFQATT and CDR2 is SNEGSKA (reference sequence). The CDR3 runs 14 residues. The CDR3: CSARKTGPNTEAFF. CDR3 DNA sequence: TGCAGTGCTAGAAAGACAGGTCCGAACACTGAAGCTTTCTTT.

The V and J genes are TRBV7-9 and TRBJ2-1; the D gene is possibly TRBD2 (6 bases). The CDR3 consists of 13 residues. The germline gives CDR1 SEHNR, CDR2 FQNEAQ (reference sequence). Deletions cut 3 bases from V and 5 bases from J, with 8 bases between. CDR3 DNA sequence: TGTGCCAGCAGCTTCGGACTACACAATGAGCAGTTCTTC. Translating it yields CASSFGLHNEQFF.

This clonotype was observed a few times. The chain couples TRBV12-3 or TRBV12-4 to TRBJ1-3; unclear D gene. With 5 bases removed from V and 2 bases from J, the gap between germline ends came to 7 bases. CDR3 length: 13 amino acids. The CDR3 spells CASSITAGNTIYF. The CDR3 bases are TGTGCCAGCAGTATAACGGCTGGAAACACCATATATTTT.